This T cell receptor beta chain was found in a study of cytomegalovirus exposure and HLA in healthy donors. The wider study: A prior analysis found roughly 110 million unique TCR beta sequences from 150 million to 200 million T cells.

The study's findings and limits: Some TCR beta chains (about 170 of them) were listed as cytomegalovirus-associated. The analysis excluded some indistinguishable V segments, including TRBV6-2 and TRBV6-3.

PCR employed 60 Vbeta and 13 Jbeta primers. Produced via immunoSEQ multiplex PCR; TCRdb's table is partial and in-frame only. The data show some 76,000 clones, and the top ten clones hold roughly 2.4%. The germline CDR1 and CDR2 sequences are GTSNPN and SVGIG (reference sequence). The CDR3 sequence is 12 residues long. About this clone itself: The antigen remains unidentified.

The sequencing sample was made of PBMCs. The rearrangement uses TRBV30 and TRBJ2-7, with a possible D match to TRBD2 (5 bases). This clonotype originated in a female donor in good health and CMV-seropositive. The DNA for the CDR3 is TGTGCGTGGGAGCCCGGGGCCTACGAGCAGTACTTC. Residues: CAWEPGAYEQYF.